This is a list of T cell receptor beta chains from one sample in a study of post-analysis software for immune sequencing data. TCRdb redid the calling of the PCR reads with MiXCR, one entry per CDR3 protein. This table holds 650,000 to 900,000 distinct CDR3 sequences, roughly 50% found once. What was sequenced was blood. The receptors shown here come from a girl aged 10-17 years with multiple sclerosis. Each CDR3 is given with its conserved first and last residue. Fields, in order: D gene, V gene, clone size, CDR3 length, J gene, CDR3 protein, CDR3 DNA. A D gene is named only where the DNA matches it firmly. Rows may omit the clone size; those that give it use once, few, many or a size class.

TRBD2	TRBV5-1	.	19	TRBJ2-7	CASSGSASGIQLSSYEQYF	TGCGCCAGCAGTGGTTCCGCTAGCGGCATCCAACTGAGTTCCTACGAGCAGTACTTC
.	TRBV7-2	.	16	TRBJ2-1	CASSYRRAGSYNEQFF	TGTGCCAGCAGCTACAGGCGGGCAGGGAGCTACAATGAGCAGTTCTTC
TRBD1	TRBV27	.	14	TRBJ1-6	CASTPGTENSPLHF	TGTGCCAGCACCCCGGGGACAGAGAATTCACCCCTCCACTTT
TRBD1	TRBV10-3	few	13	TRBJ1-2	CAINLGQGYGYTF	TGTGCCATCAACCTGGGACAGGGATACGGCTACACCTTC
TRBD2	TRBV7-2	few	14	TRBJ2-7	CASSFSGRAGEQYF	TGTGCCAGCAGCTTTAGCGGGAGGGCCGGCGAGCAGTACTTC
TRBD1	TRBV5-1	.	14	TRBJ1-4	CASRTDRVEEKLFF	TGCGCCAGCAGGACAGACAGGGTGGAGGAAAAACTGTTTTTT
.	TRBV4-3	few	14	TRBJ2-7	CASSQDSRSYEQYF	TGCGCCAGCAGCCAAGATAGCAGAAGTTACGAGCAGTACTTC
TRBD2	TRBV7-2	.	15	TRBJ2-5	CASSPRKAGGETQYF	TGTGCCAGCAGCCCCCGTAAAGCGGGAGGTGAGACCCAGTACTTC
TRBD2	TRBV5-1	.	16	TRBJ2-3	CASSLEVAGGRDTQYF	TGCGCCAGCAGCTTGGAAGTGGCGGGAGGAAGAGATACGCAGTATTTT
.	TRBV7-9	.	16	TRBJ2-1	CASSSGGTGSYNEQFF	TGTGCCAGCAGCTCCGGGGGCACAGGGAGCTACAATGAGCAGTTCTTC
.	TRBV28	many	14	TRBJ2-6	CASSPPSGANVLTF	TGTGCCAGCAGTCCACCGTCTGGGGCCAACGTCCTGACTTTC
TRBD2	TRBV25-1	.	17	TRBJ2-7	CASSETGYGGRSYEQYF	TGTGCCAGCAGTGAAACAGGATATGGCGGGAGATCGTACGAGCAGTACTTC
.	TRBV7-3	.	13	TRBJ2-1	CASSLGGAVEQFF	TGTGCCAGCAGCTTAGGGGGGGCGGTTGAGCAGTTCTTC
.	TRBV15	few	15	TRBJ2-4	CATSIRGQAQNIQYF	TGTGCCACCAGCATCCGGGGGCAAGCCCAAAACATTCAGTACTTC
.	TRBV10-3	.	13	TRBJ2-3	CAISESSTDTQYF	TGTGCCATCAGTGAGTCGAGCACAGATACGCAGTATTTT
TRBD1	TRBV30	.	13	TRBJ2-7	CALGTGGFWEQYF	TGTGCTCTAGGGACAGGGGGCTTTTGGGAGCAGTACTTC
TRBD1	TRBV7-9	.	15	TRBJ1-2	CASSSPGQGLRGYTF	TGTGCCAGCAGCTCCCCGGGACAGGGGTTACGTGGCTACACCTTC
TRBD1	TRBV20-1	few	13	TRBJ1-2	CSANQGASYGYTF	TGCAGTGCCAATCAGGGGGCCTCCTATGGCTACACCTTC
TRBD2	TRBV7-9	.	17	TRBJ2-1	CASSSTSGRAIVNEQFF	TGTGCCAGCAGCTCAACTAGCGGGAGGGCCATAGTGAATGAGCAGTTCTTC
TRBD2	TRBV7-6	.	14	TRBJ2-3	CASSKSGRADTQYF	TGTGCCAGCAGCAAAAGCGGGAGGGCTGATACGCAGTATTTT
.	TRBV7-3	.	15	TRBJ2-3	CASSLNLLHTDTQYF	TGTGCCAGCAGCTTAAATCTACTACACACAGATACGCAGTATTTT
.	TRBV20-1	.	13	TRBJ2-7	CSANRQSSYEQYF	TGCAGTGCTAACCGACAGAGCTCCTACGAGCAGTACTTC
.	TRBV27	few	19	TRBJ2-7	CASSFKEGQGKGAKYEQYF	TGTGCCAGCAGTTTTAAGGAGGGTCAGGGTAAGGGGGCAAAATACGAGCAGTACTTC
.	TRBV4-3	few	15	TRBJ2-5	CASSQEGGRQETQYF	TGCGCCAGCAGCCAAGAAGGAGGGAGGCAAGAGACCCAGTACTTC
.	TRBV20-1	.	14	TRBJ1-2	CSARDGDPPYGYTF	TGCAGTGCTAGAGATGGAGACCCACCCTATGGCTACACCTTC
TRBD2	TRBV20-1	few	15	TRBJ2-7	CSARDTAGGGYEQYF	TGCAGTGCTAGAGATACTGCGGGAGGAGGCTACGAGCAGTACTTC
TRBD1	TRBV29-1	.	12	TRBJ2-5	CSVGDRGGRQYF	TGCAGCGTTGGGGACAGGGGAGGGAGGCAGTACTTC
.	TRBV27	few	13	TRBJ2-1	CASSSRPSDEQFF	TGTGCCAGCAGTTCCCGACCCTCCGATGAGCAGTTCTTC
.	TRBV15	.	15	TRBJ2-1	CATSRDQRGSETQFF	TGTGCCACCAGCAGAGATCAACGAGGGAGTGAGACCCAGTTCTTC
.	TRBV14	.	15	TRBJ2-7	CASSTRAGAWDEQYF	TGTGCCAGCAGTACGAGGGCTGGGGCTTGGGACGAGCAGTACTTC
.	TRBV6-2/TRBV6-3	.	16	TRBJ2-1	CASSPPRHELYNEQFF	TGTGCCAGCAGCCCCCCGCGGCATGAGCTCTACAATGAGCAGTTCTTC
.	TRBV20-1	.	14	TRBJ1-1	CSARPGQSYTEAFF	TGCAGTGCTAGACCCGGACAGTCATACACTGAAGCTTTCTTT
.	TRBV15	few	13	TRBJ2-3	CATSRDSTDTQYF	TGTGCCACCAGCAGAGATTCCACAGATACGCAGTATTTT
TRBD2	TRBV6-2/TRBV6-3	.	17	TRBJ2-7	CASSYSRPSGSSYEQYF	TGTGCCAGCAGTTACTCCCGCCCTAGCGGGAGCTCCTACGAGCAGTACTTC
.	TRBV18	few	15	TRBJ2-7	CASSPRSESTYEQYF	TGTGCCAGCTCACCTCGATCCGAAAGTACCTACGAGCAGTACTTC
.	TRBV12-3/TRBV12-4	few	15	TRBJ1-2	CASSNTGGGTYGYTF	TGTGCCAGCAGTAACACAGGCGGAGGGACCTATGGCTACACCTTC
.	TRBV29-1	.	16	TRBJ2-3	CSVEINRDPAADTQYF	TGCAGCGTTGAAATCAACAGGGACCCGGCGGCAGATACGCAGTATTTT
.	TRBV20-1	.	13	TRBJ2-5	CSARAISSHEQYF	TGCAGTGCTAGAGCCATTAGTAGTCATGAGCAGTACTTC
.	TRBV29-1	few	14	TRBJ2-1	CSVEFGGRYNEQFF	TGCAGCGTTGAATTCGGAGGGAGATACAATGAGCAGTTCTTC
.	TRBV10-3	few	13	TRBJ2-7	CASLSEGVYEQYF	TGTGCCAGCCTCTCAGAGGGGGTCTACGAGCAGTACTTC
.	TRBV24-1	few	17	TRBJ2-1	CATSDSRRGGSYNEQFF	TGTGCCACCAGTGATTCCAGACGAGGGGGCTCCTACAATGAGCAGTTCTTC
.	TRBV27	few	13	TRBJ2-7	CASSFGPHYEQYF	TGTGCCAGCAGCTTTGGACCGCACTACGAGCAGTACTTC
.	TRBV6-2/TRBV6-3	.	16	TRBJ2-7	CASSYSNRDGNYEQYF	TGTGCCAGCAGTTACTCGAACCGGGACGGTAACTACGAGCAGTACTTC
TRBD1	TRBV12-3/TRBV12-4	few	13	TRBJ1-2	CASSPTGSDGYTF	TGTGCCAGCAGTCCGACAGGGTCTGATGGCTACACCTTC